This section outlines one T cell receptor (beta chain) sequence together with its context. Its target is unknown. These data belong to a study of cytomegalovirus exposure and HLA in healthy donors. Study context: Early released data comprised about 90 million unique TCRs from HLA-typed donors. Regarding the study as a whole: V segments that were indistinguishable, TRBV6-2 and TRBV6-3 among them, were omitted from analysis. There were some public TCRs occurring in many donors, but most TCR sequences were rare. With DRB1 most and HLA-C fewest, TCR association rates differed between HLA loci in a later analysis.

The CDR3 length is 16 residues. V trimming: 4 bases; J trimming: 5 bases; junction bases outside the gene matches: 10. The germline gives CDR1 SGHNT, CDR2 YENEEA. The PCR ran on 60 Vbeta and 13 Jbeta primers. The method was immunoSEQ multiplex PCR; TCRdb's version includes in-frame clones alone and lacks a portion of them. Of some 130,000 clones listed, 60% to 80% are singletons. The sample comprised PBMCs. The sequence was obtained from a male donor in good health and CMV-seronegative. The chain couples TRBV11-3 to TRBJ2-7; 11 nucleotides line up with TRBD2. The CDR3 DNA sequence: TGTGCCAGCAGCTCGAGCCCTAGCGGGGGGTACAACGAGCAGTACTTC. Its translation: CASSSSPSGGYNEQYF.